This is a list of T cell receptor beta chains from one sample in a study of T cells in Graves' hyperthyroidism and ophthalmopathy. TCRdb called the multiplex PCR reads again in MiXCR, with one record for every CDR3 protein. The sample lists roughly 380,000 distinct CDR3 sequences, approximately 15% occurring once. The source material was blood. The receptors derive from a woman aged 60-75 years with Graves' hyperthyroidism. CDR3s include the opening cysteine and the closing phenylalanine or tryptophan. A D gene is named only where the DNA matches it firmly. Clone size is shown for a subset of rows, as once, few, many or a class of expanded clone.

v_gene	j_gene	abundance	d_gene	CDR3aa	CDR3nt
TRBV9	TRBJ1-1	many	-	CASSVGGAPRDTEAFF	TGTGCCAGCAGCGTTGGGGGGGCCCCCAGGGACACTGAAGCTTTCTTT
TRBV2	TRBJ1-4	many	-	CASRDGDNEKLFF	TGTGCCAGCAGGGACGGGGATAATGAAAAACTGTTTTTT
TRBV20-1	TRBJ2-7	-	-	CSANWGAYEQYF	TGCAGTGCGAATTGGGGGGCCTACGAGCAGTACTTC
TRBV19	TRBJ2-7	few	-	CASSIGGAPYEQYF	TGTGCCAGTAGTATAGGGGGGGCTCCATACGAGCAGTACTTC
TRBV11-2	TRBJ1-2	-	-	CASSLGPGIYGYTF	TGTGCCAGCAGCTTAGGACCAGGAATCTATGGCTACACCTTC
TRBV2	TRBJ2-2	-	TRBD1	CASRKGAVELFF	TGTGCCAGCAGGAAGGGGGCTGTGGAGCTGTTTTTT
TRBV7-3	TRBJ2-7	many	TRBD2	CASSLTQRLELAGDLEQYF	TGTGCCAGCAGCTTAACACAGCGACTAGAGCTAGCGGGAGATCTCGAGCAGTACTTC
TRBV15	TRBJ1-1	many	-	CATSSRQMNTEAFF	TGTGCCACCAGCAGTAGACAGATGAACACTGAAGCTTTCTTT
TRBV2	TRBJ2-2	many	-	CASSEGGRELFF	TGTGCCAGCAGTGAAGGAGGCCGGGAGCTGTTTTTT
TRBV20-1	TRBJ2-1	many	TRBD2	CSARALAGVFPDEQFF	TGCAGTGCTAGAGCACTAGCGGGAGTTTTTCCCGATGAGCAGTTCTTC
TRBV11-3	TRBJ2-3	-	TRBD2	CASSSAGLATDTQYF	TGTGCCAGCAGCTCCGCGGGACTAGCCACAGATACGCAGTATTTT
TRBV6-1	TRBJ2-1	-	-	CASSGFKGYEQFF	TGTGCCAGCAGTGGATTTAAGGGATATGAGCAGTTCTTC
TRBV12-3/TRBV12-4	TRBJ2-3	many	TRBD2	CASSSSRRGLAGADTQYF	TGTGCCAGCAGTTCCTCCAGGAGGGGACTAGCGGGAGCAGATACGCAGTATTTT
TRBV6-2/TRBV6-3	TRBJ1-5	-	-	CASRAWGQGSWSNQPQHF	TGTGCCAGCAGAGCCTGGGGGCAGGGGAGTTGGAGCAATCAGCCCCAGCATTTT
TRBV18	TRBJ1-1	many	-	CASSPADQNTEAFF	TGTGCCAGCTCACCGGCGGATCAGAACACTGAAGCTTTCTTT
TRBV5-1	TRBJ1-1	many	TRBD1	CASSSGQGRAEAFF	TGCGCCAGCAGCTCGGGACAGGGGAGGGCTGAAGCTTTCTTT
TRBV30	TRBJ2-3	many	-	CAWSVLGTDTQYF	TGTGCCTGGAGTGTCTTGGGCACAGATACGCAGTATTTT
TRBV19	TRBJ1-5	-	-	CATQGRGPGNNQPQHF	TGTGCCACCCAGGGAAGAGGTCCAGGGAATAATCAGCCCCAGCATTTT
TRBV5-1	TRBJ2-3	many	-	CASSKGQEDTQYF	TGCGCCAGCAGCAAGGGGCAGGAGGATACGCAGTATTTT
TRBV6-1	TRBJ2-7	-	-	CATWRDEQYF	TGTGCCACCTGGAGGGACGAGCAGTACTTC
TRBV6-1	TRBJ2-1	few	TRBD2	CASRGGRAPYNEQFF	TGTGCCAGCAGGGGCGGGAGGGCTCCTTACAATGAGCAGTTCTTC
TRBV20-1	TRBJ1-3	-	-	CSARESSGNTIYF	TGCAGTGCTAGAGAGAGCTCTGGAAACACCATATATTTT
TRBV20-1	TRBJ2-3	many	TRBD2	CSCPPATSGRADTQYF	TGCAGCTGCCCCCCCGCTACTAGCGGGAGGGCAGATACGCAGTATTTT
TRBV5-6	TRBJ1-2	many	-	CASATVMANGYTF	TGTGCCAGCGCCACAGTTATGGCTAATGGCTACACCTTC
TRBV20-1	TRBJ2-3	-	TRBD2	CSARDSGGPTDTQYF	TGCAGTGCTAGAGATAGCGGGGGCCCCACAGATACGCAGTATTTT
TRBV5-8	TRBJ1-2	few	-	CASSLYVGNYGYTF	TGTGCCAGCAGCTTGTATGTGGGCAACTATGGCTACACCTTC
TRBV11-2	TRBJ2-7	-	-	CASRLEGGRTSYEQYF	TGTGCCAGCAGACTCGAGGGGGGACGAACATCCTACGAGCAGTACTTC